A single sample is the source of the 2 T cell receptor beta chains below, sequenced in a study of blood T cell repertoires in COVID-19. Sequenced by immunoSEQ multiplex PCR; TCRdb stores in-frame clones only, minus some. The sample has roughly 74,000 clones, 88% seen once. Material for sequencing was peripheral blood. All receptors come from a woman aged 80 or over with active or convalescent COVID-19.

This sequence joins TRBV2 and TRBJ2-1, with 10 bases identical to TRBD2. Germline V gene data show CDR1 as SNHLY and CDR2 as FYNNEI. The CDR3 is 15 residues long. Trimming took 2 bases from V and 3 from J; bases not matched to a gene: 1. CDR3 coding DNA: TGTGCCAGCAGTGAATCTAGCGGGAGCTACAATGAGCAGTTCTTC. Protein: CASSESSGSYNEQFF.

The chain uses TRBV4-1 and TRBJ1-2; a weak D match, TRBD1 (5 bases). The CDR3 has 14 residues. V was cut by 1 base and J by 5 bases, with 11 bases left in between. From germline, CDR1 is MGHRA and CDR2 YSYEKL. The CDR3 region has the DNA TGCGCCAGCAGCCAAGTCCTCGACAGATATGGCTACACCTTC. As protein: CASSQVLDRYGYTF.